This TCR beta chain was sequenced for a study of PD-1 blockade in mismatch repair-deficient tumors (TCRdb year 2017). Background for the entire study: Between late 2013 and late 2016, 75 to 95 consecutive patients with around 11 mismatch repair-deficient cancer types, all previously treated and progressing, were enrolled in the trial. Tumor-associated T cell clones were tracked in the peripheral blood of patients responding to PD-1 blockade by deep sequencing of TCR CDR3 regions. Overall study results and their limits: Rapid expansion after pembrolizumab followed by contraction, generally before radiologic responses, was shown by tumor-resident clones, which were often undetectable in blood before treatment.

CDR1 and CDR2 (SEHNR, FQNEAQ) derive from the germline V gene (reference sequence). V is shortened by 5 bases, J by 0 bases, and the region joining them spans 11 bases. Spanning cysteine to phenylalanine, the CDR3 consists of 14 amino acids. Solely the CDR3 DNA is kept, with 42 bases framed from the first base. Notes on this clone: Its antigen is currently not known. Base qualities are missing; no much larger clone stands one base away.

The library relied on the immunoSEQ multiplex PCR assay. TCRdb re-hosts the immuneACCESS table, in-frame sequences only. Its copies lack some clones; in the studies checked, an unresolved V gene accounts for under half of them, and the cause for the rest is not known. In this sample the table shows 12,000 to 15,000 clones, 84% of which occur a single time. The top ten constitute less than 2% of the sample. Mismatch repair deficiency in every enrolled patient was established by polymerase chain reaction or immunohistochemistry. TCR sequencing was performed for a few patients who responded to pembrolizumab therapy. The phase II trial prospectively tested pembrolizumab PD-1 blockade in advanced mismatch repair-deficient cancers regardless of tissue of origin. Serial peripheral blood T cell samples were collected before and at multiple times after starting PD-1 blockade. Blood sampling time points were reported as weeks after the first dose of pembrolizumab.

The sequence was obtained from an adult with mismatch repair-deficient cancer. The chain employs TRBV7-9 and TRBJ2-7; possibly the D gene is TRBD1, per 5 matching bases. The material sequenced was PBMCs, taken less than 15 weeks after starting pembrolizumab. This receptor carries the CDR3 CASSEYRNSYEQYF. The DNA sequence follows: TGTGCCAGCAGCGAATACAGGAACTCCTACGAGCAGTACTTC.